The source of this TCR beta chain is a study of T cells of healthy individuals. TCRdb analysed the 5' RACE reads with MiXCR anew, one entry per CDR3 protein. The profile shows about 100,000 distinct CDR3 sequences, approximately 15% of them singletons. Germline V CDR1 and CDR2: SGHNT, YYREEE (reference sequence). Trimming removed 2 bases from V and 3 bases from J, with 14 bases in between. This CDR3 is 15 amino acids long. This TCR came from a human donor in good health. The V call is TRBV5-4, the J call TRBJ1-2; D remains unclear. CDR3 sequence reads: CASSFSNSLYYGYTF. In DNA, the CDR3 is TGTGCCAGCAGCTTTTCGAACAGCCTATACTATGGCTACACCTTC.